These 9 T cell receptor beta chains originate from one sample sequenced in a study of CD8 T cells in ankylosing spondylitis (dated by TCRdb to about 2017). Libraries were made using 5' RACE. For sequencing, an Illumina HiSeq 2500 was employed. Starting from the raw public reads, TCRdb applied fastp trimming at Q25, assembled clones with MiXCR and retained in-frame beta chains. Each CDR3 protein appears once, grouped with its most common genes and DNA. The sample table shows 150,000 to 200,000 distinct CDR3 sequences, and 10% to 15% are seen once. Clones ranked in the top ten supply approximately 10% of the sample. The sample consisted of blood, either unsorted or a sorted T cell fraction (not recorded which). All receptors derive from a female donor with ankylosing spondylitis or in good health (not recorded which).

Many counts were recorded for this clonotype. The chain has TRBV5-6 and TRBJ1-1, with D hard to call. CDR3 length: 18 amino acids. V lost 6 bases and J 1 base, leaving 25 bases between the germline ends. The germline V gene encodes CDR1 SGHDT and CDR2 YYEEEE. For the CDR3, the DNA is TGTGCCAGCACCTCGGGTGGCCGGGCATCTCCGGAGAACACTGAAGCTTTCTTT. Translated: CASTSGGRASPENTEAFF.

The sample holds many counts of this clonotype. Here the CDR3 DNA reads TGTGCCAGCAGTTTAGCGGGAGTTTACGAGCAGTACTTC. This codes for CASSLAGVYEQYF. The chain has TRBV27 and TRBJ2-7, with 7 nucleotides matching TRBD2. V shed 2 bases and J 4 bases; nucleotides not matched to a gene: 2. From germline, CDR1 is MNHEY and CDR2 SMNVEV (reference sequence). The CDR3 has 13 amino acids.

This clonotype has just one count. J is TRBJ2-2 and V is TRBV5-1, with TRBD1 matching over 11 bases. This CDR3 is 17 amino acids long. CDR1 SGHRS and CDR2 YFSETQ come from the germline V gene. Losses at the gene ends were 1 base for V and 7 bases for J; bases not matched to a gene: 9. The CDR3 DNA sequence: TGCGCCAGCAGCTTGAGATCCGGACAGGGGGCGATCGGGGAGCTGTTTTTT. Protein product: CASSLRSGQGAIGELFF.

This clonotype has only a few counts. The CDR3 region is CASSLVGRGPRRLDYGYTF. Here the CDR3 DNA reads TGTGCCAGCAGCTTAGTTGGCAGGGGCCCTAGAAGGCTAGATTATGGCTACACCTTC. V usage is TRBV11-1 and J usage is TRBJ1-2, with a possible D match to TRBD1 (6 bases). CDR1 is SGHAT, CDR2 FQDESV, per germline (reference sequence). V was shortened by 1 base and J by 5 bases, with 26 bases between the two germline ends. The length of the CDR3 is 19 residues.

The chain uses TRBV19 and TRBJ2-2; D gene ambiguous. The germline V gene encodes CDR1 LNHDA and CDR2 SQIVND (reference sequence). The V gene lost 3 bases and the J gene lost 8 bases, with 10 bases spanning the gap. This CDR3 spans 13 amino acids. This chain's CDR3 is CASSIRRQGELFF. The CDR3 DNA reads as TGTGCCAGTAGTATCCGGCGGCAGGGGGAGCTGTTTTTT.

The sample holds many counts of this clonotype. The rearrangement joins TRBV7-6 to TRBJ2-7; D ambiguous. Germline CDR1 reads SGHVS; CDR2 reads FNYEAQ. The V gene lost 4 bases and the J gene lost 7 bases, with 11 bases spanning the gap. This CDR3 spans 12 amino acids. As DNA, the CDR3 is TGTGCCAGCAGCTCAGGCAAAGATGAGCAGTACTTC. This codes for CASSSGKDEQYF.

This clonotype was seen a handful of times. The chain uses TRBV7-2 and TRBJ2-1; 10 nucleotides agree with TRBD2. Germline V gene data show CDR1 as SGHTA and CDR2 as FQGNSA. The J segment lost 5 bases and the V segment lost 5 bases, leaving 9 bases of the junction unmatched. This CDR3 is 16 amino acids long. The CDR3 DNA is TGTGCCAGCAGCCGAGCCCCCAGCGGGAGGGACAATGAGCAGTTCTTC. This codes for CASSRAPSGRDNEQFF.

Ten or more counts support this clonotype. The chain carries TRBV20-1 and TRBJ2-7; 9 bases match TRBD1. V lost 1 base to trimming and J lost 1 base; unmatched junction nucleotides: 2. In germline, CDR1 is DFQATT, CDR2 SNEGSKA (reference sequence). This CDR3 has 14 residues. This CDR3 is CSARGDRASYEQYF. The CDR3 DNA is TGCAGTGCTAGAGGGGACAGGGCTTCCTACGAGCAGTACTTC.

This clonotype was seen many times. This sequence joins TRBV6-2 or TRBV6-3 and TRBJ2-1; D may match TRBD1 or TRBD2 (5 bases each). V gave up 3 bases and J gave up 7 bases, with 16 bases separating them. CDR3 length: 15 residues. From germline, CDR1 is MNHEY and CDR2 SVGEGT. This chain's CDR3 is CASSYGAMRANEQFF. Written as DNA, the CDR3 is TGTGCCAGCAGTTATGGGGCTATGCGGGCTAATGAGCAGTTCTTC.